The source of this T cell receptor beta chain is a study of blood T cell repertoires in COVID-19. The wider study: T cells, B-cell-depleted T cells, or PBMCs provided the cDNA or gDNA that served as material.

Only in-frame clones appear in the TCRdb table, and some are missing; sequencing was by immunoSEQ multiplex PCR. The sample records roughly 180,000 clones, 70% to 90% being singletons. The germline V gene has CDR1 MDHEN and CDR2 SYDVKM. Trimming took 4 bases from V and 7 from J, leaving 11 bases between them. This CDR3 comprises 13 residues. The rearrangement uses TRBV28 and TRBJ2-4; D may be TRBD1 (6 bases). Sequencing was performed on peripheral blood. The TCR was taken from a man aged 65-85 years with active or convalescent COVID-19. CDR3 sequence: CASSSDRLNIQYF. Written as DNA, the CDR3 is TGTGCCAGCAGTTCTGACAGGTTGAACATTCAGTACTTC.